Below are 20 T cell receptor beta chains sequenced from a single sample in a study of T-cell memory formation after mild COVID-19. TCRdb called the 5' RACE reads again in MiXCR, with one record for every CDR3 protein. The sample has 400,000 or so distinct CDR3 sequences, around 20% seen once. Material for sequencing was PBMCs or a T cell subset sorted from them (not recorded which). These receptors all come from an adult woman who had mild COVID-19 (a few samples of this study predate the infection). Cell type and time point are not known.

The chain joins TRBV7-9 to TRBJ2-1, with D tentatively TRBD2 (7 bases). V lost 6 bases and J lost 0, with 15 bases in between. The CDR3 covers 16 residues. CDR1 is SEHNR and CDR2 is FQNEAQ in the germline V gene (reference sequence). The CDR3 bases are TGTGCCAGCAGGGGGGGGCAGGGCAGCTCCTACAATGAGCAGTTCTTC. Protein sequence: CASRGGQGSSYNEQFF.

The chain employs TRBV5-5 and TRBJ1-2, with 9 bases lining up with TRBD1. Germline CDR1 and CDR2: SGHKS and YYEKEE (reference sequence). The CDR3 length is 15 residues. V shed 1 base and J 4 bases; nucleotides not matched to a gene: 5. The CDR3: CASSLRGQGIYGYTF. The CDR3, as DNA: TGTGCCAGCAGCTTGCGAGGACAGGGGATCTATGGCTACACCTTC.

This clonotype was picked up a small number of times. The genes are TRBV7-9 and TRBJ2-1; 11 nucleotides agree with TRBD2. The junction had 13 bases not matched to a gene; V was cut back by 6 bases and J by 6 bases. The CDR3 spans 17 residues. Looked up from germline, CDR1 is SEHNR and CDR2 is FQNEAQ (reference sequence). DNA for the CDR3: TGTGCCAGCAGGACCAGCGCTAGCGGGGGGTCCACCAATGAGCAGTTCTTC. Translation gives CASRTSASGGSTNEQFF.

The CDR3 DNA sequence: TGTGCCAGCAGCTTAGACTCTGAAAACATTCAGTACTTC. Amino acid sequence: CASSLDSENIQYF. The chain joins TRBV7-3 to TRBJ2-4; no reliable D call. Germline V lookup: CDR1 SGHTA, CDR2 FQGTGA. The V end lost 2 bases, the J end lost 5 bases, and 7 bases lay between the germline ends. The CDR3 runs 13 residues.

This clonotype occurred a few times. V gene TRBV12-3 or TRBV12-4 combines with J gene TRBJ2-1; unclear D gene. The CDR3 runs to 13 residues. V shed 8 bases and J shed 1 base, with 9 bases lying between them. The CDR3: CASALASYNEQFF. CDR3 DNA sequence: TGTGCCAGCGCTTTGGCTTCCTACAATGAGCAGTTCTTC.

Only a few counts were recorded for this clonotype. This chain joins TRBV7-2 and TRBJ2-3; TRBD2 matches 10 bases. CDR1 is SGHTA and CDR2 is FQGNSA in the germline V gene. V was pared by 7 bases and J by 7 bases, with 17 bases of the junction left unmatched. This CDR3 has 17 amino acids. CDR3 nucleotide sequence: TGTGCCAGCACCGCTAGTCGTCCTAGCGGGAGTAGAAATACGCAGTATTTT. Its protein is CASTASRPSGSRNTQYF.

The rearrangement joins TRBV15 to TRBJ2-5; D unclear. The CDR3 contains 15 residues. Germline V gene data show CDR1 as LNHNV and CDR2 as YYDKDF (reference sequence). The V end was cut by 1 base, the J end by 3 bases, with 12 bases between. CDR3 coding DNA: TGTGCCACCAGCAGAGCTGGGTCGACCGAAGAGACCCAGTACTTC. This translates into CATSRAGSTEETQYF. Complete variable domain (other parts from reference TRBV15 and TRBJ2-5): DAMVIQNPRYQVTQFGKPVTLSCSQTLNHNVMYWYQQKSSQAPKLLFHYYDKDFNNEADTPDNFQSRRPNTSFCFLDIRSPGLGDTAMYLCATSRAGSTEETQYFGPGTRLLVL.

This chain uses TRBV20-1 with TRBJ2-5, with 9 bases that match TRBD1. Germline CDR1 is DFQATT and CDR2 is SNEGSKA (reference sequence). The CDR3 consists of 14 residues. The V gene end was trimmed by 5 bases and the J gene end by 4 bases; junction bases not matched to a gene: 8. CDR3 sequence: CSAGPGQGVETQYF. DNA for the CDR3: TGCAGTGCTGGACCGGGACAGGGAGTAGAGACCCAGTACTTC.

The gene calls are TRBV5-1 and TRBJ1-2; 10 nucleotides agree with TRBD1. The CDR3 totals 14 residues. CDR1 is SGHRS, CDR2 YFSETQ, per germline. With 4 bases clipped from V and 7 bases from J, the junction kept 7 bases outside the gene matches. CDR3 loop: CASSPGQGDGGYTF. The CDR3 bases are TGCGCCAGCAGCCCCGGACAGGGGGATGGTGGCTACACCTTC.

V is TRBV5-1 and J is TRBJ2-3, with 7 bases aligning to TRBD1. V was pared by 5 bases and J by 2 bases, with 8 bases of the junction left unmatched. Germline V gene sequence: CDR1 SGHRS, CDR2 YFSETQ. The CDR3 covers 15 residues. The CDR3 DNA sequence: TGCGCCAGCAGTCCACAGGGGAGAGACACAGATACGCAGTATTTT. This translates into CASSPQGRDTDTQYF.

The chain links TRBV29-1 to TRBJ2-7; D is perhaps TRBD1 (6 bases). With 4 bases removed from V and 7 bases from J, the gap between germline ends came to 8 bases. This CDR3 is 10 amino acids long. Germline V gene data show CDR1 as SQVTM and CDR2 as ANQGSEA. CDR3 loop: CSVVRGEQYF. The CDR3, as DNA: TGCAGCGTTGTGAGGGGGGAGCAGTACTTC.

The CDR3 nucleotides are TGTGCCAGCAGGCCGCTGCAGGGCGGCTCGAATCAGCCCCAGCATTTT. This gives the protein CASRPLQGGSNQPQHF. This chain connects TRBV27 to TRBJ1-5; D is perhaps TRBD1 (5 bases). V was cut by 6 bases and J by 4 bases, with 19 bases left in between. There are 16 residues in the CDR3. Germline V CDR1 and CDR2: MNHEY, SMNVEV (reference sequence).

The chain uses TRBV6-4 and TRBJ2-5; D ambiguous. This CDR3 comprises 15 residues. Germline V gene data show CDR1 as MRHNA and CDR2 as SNTAGT. V lost 5 bases, J lost 2 bases, and 15 bases lay in between. The CDR3 region has the DNA TGTGCCAGCAGTCGACGATGGCAGTTACAAGAGACCCAGTACTTC. It codes for CASSRRWQLQETQYF.

This clonotype was seen more than once but under ten times. The chain carries TRBV5-1 and TRBJ2-3; D perhaps matches TRBD1 (5 bases). CDR1 is SGHRS and CDR2 is YFSETQ in the germline V gene. CDR3 size: 16 residues. Trimming took off 2 bases at V and 4 bases at J, with 17 bases between the two ends. The CDR3 sequence is CASSFFQGTQADTQYF. The CDR3 DNA sequence: TGCGCCAGCAGCTTTTTCCAGGGAACGCAGGCAGATACGCAGTATTTT.

The genes are TRBV3-1 and TRBJ2-2; D may be TRBD1 (5 bases). Looked up from germline, CDR1 is LGHDT and CDR2 is YNNKEL (reference sequence). The CDR3 length is 14 residues. V was pared by 7 bases and J by 3 bases, with 12 bases between. As DNA, the CDR3 is TGTGCCAGCATAGCAGGGTCTCACACCGGGGAGCTGTTTTTT. This sequence encodes CASIAGSHTGELFF.

This CDR3 is CASSGTSLYEQFF. The CDR3 bases are TGTGCCAGCAGCGGGACCTCGCTCTATGAGCAGTTCTTC. The rearrangement uses TRBV14 and TRBJ2-1; D possibly matches TRBD1 or TRBD2 (5 bases each). V was shortened by 5 bases and J by 8 bases, with 13 bases between the two germline ends. The CDR3 consists of 13 residues. Germline V gene data show CDR1 as SGHDN and CDR2 as FVKESK.

This clonotype was detected a few times. This sequence joins TRBV20-1 and TRBJ1-5; 7 bases map to TRBD1. CDR3 size: 17 residues. Germline V gene data show CDR1 as DFQATT and CDR2 as SNEGSKA (reference sequence). Unmatched junction bases numbered 13, after V lost 2 bases and J lost 3 bases. CDR3 coding DNA: TGCAGTGCTAGACCCCTGACCGGGACAGAGATCAATCAGCCCCAGCATTTT. Encoded protein: CSARPLTGTEINQPQHF.

This clonotype has just a few counts. The rearrangement uses TRBV7-9 and TRBJ1-5; D not resolved. Between the trimmed V and J ends, which lost 5 bases and 4 bases, there was a span of 15 bases. This CDR3 is built from 15 residues. Per germline, CDR1 SEHNR and CDR2 FQNEAQ (reference sequence). CDR3 loop: CASSQAESPNQPQHF. CDR3 DNA: TGTGCCAGCAGCCAGGCAGAGTCCCCTAATCAGCCCCAGCATTTT.

V and J are TRBV20-1 and TRBJ2-1; tentatively, D is TRBD2 (6 bases). CDR3 length equals 14 residues. Germline values: CDR1 DFQATT, CDR2 SNEGSKA (reference sequence). V lost 4 bases, J lost 12 bases, and 22 bases lay in between. CDR3 in amino acids: CSATPRGSGRVQFF. For the CDR3, the DNA is TGCAGTGCTACCCCCCGGGGGAGCGGAAGGGTGCAGTTCTTC.

This clonotype was seen only a few times. The chain joins TRBV4-1 to TRBJ1-5, with D unresolved. This CDR3 comprises 14 residues. V dropped 8 bases and J dropped 2 bases, with 13 bases sitting between them. Per germline, CDR1 MGHRA and CDR2 YSYEKL. DNA of the CDR3: TGCGCCAGCCGCCGTACAATGGGCAATCAGCCCCAGCATTTT. It specifies CASRRTMGNQPQHF.